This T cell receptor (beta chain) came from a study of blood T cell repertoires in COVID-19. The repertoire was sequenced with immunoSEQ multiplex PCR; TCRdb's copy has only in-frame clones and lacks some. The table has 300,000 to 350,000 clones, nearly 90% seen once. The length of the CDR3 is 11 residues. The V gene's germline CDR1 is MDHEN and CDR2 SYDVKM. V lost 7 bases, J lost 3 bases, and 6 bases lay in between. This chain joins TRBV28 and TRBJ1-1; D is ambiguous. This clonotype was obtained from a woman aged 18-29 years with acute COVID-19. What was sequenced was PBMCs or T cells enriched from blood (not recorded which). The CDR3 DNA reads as TGTGCCAGCACGCAGGACACTGAAGCTTTCTTT. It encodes CASTQDTEAFF.